This T cell receptor (beta chain) was identified during a study of T cell changes during pregnancy in multiple sclerosis. V shed 4 bases and J 4 bases; nucleotides not matched to a gene: 7. The CDR3 is 15 amino acids. Looked up from germline, CDR1 is LGHNA and CDR2 is YNFKEQ. The protocol was immunoSEQ multiplex PCR, while the TCRdb copy is restricted to in-frame clones and leaves out a portion. The sample consists of approximately 50,000 clones, approximately 92% of them appearing once. The sample was CD4+ T cells from peripheral blood mononuclear cells, taken in the third trimester of pregnancy. This clonotype originated in a female donor with multiple sclerosis, enrolled in a pregnancy study. The chain uses TRBV4-2 and TRBJ2-3, with 8 bases matching TRBD2. CDR3 amino acids: CASSPGSGSADTQYF. In DNA form, the CDR3 reads TGTGCCAGCAGCCCCGGGAGCGGGAGCGCAGATACGCAGTATTTT.